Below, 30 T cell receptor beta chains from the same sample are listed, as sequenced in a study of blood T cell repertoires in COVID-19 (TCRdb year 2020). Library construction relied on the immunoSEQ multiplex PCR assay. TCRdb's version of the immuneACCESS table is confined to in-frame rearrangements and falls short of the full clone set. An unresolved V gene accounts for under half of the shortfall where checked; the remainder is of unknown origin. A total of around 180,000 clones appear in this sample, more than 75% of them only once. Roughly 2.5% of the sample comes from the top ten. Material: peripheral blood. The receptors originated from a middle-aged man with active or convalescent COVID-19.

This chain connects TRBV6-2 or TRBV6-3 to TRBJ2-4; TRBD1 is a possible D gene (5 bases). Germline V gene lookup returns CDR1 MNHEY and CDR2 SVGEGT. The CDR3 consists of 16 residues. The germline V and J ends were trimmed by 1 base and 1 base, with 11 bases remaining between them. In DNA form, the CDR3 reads TGTGCCAGCAGTTACTATCTCCCAGGGGCCAAAAACATTCAGTACTTC. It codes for CASSYYLPGAKNIQYF.

The CDR3 DNA is TGCGCCAGCACCCCCAGGACAGGGCTGAACACTGAAGCTTTCTTT. Translated, it gives CASTPRTGLNTEAFF. V is TRBV5-1 and J is TRBJ1-1, with 8 bases matching TRBD1. With V trimmed by 6 bases and J by 0 bases, 7 bases remained unmatched. There are 15 residues in the CDR3. CDR1 and CDR2 (germline): SGHRS, YFSETQ.

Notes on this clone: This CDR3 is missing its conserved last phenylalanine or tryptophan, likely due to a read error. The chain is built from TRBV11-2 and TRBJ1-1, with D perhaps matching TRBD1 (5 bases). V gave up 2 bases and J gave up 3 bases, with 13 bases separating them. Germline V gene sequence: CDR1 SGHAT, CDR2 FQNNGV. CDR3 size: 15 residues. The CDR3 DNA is TGTGCCAGCAGCTTAATGGTCGGGGGAGACACTGAAGCTTTCCTT. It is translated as CASSLMVGGDTEAFL.

CDR3 sequence reads: CSASPSGDHQETQYF. Here the CDR3 DNA reads TGCAGTGCCAGTCCTAGCGGAGACCACCAAGAGACCCAGTACTTC. V gene TRBV20-1 combines with J gene TRBJ2-5; 7 positions match TRBD2. Germline CDR1 is DFQATT and CDR2 is SNEGSKA (reference sequence). CDR3 size: 15 residues. With V trimmed by 6 bases and J by 0 bases, 10 bases remained unmatched.

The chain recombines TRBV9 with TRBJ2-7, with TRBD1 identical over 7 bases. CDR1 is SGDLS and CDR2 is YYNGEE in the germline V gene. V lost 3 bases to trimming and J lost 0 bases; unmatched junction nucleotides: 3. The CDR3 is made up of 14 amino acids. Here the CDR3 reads CASSARDSSYEQYF. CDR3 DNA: TGTGCCAGCAGCGCCAGGGACAGCTCCTACGAGCAGTACTTC.

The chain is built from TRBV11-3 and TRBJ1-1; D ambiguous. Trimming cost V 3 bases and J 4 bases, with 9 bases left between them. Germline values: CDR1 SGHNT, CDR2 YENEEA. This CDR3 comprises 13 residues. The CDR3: CASSFKPGTEAFF. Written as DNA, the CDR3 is TGTGCCAGCAGCTTCAAGCCGGGCACTGAAGCTTTCTTT.

The CDR3 bases are TGTGCCAGCAGTTTTCTCGCCGGGGAGCTGTTTTTT. Protein: CASSFLAGELFF. The V and J genes are TRBV27 and TRBJ2-2; D uncertain. The ends were cut back, 3 bases at V and 6 bases at J, with 5 bases in the middle. Germline V gene sequence: CDR1 MNHEY, CDR2 SMNVEV (reference sequence). The CDR3 runs 12 residues.

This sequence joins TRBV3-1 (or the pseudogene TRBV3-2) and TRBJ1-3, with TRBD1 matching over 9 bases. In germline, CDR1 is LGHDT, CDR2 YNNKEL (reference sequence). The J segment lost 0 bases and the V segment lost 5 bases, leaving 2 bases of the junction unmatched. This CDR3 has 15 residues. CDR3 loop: CASSAGQGSGNTIYF. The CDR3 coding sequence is TGTGCCAGCAGCGCGGGACAGGGCTCTGGAAACACCATATATTTT.

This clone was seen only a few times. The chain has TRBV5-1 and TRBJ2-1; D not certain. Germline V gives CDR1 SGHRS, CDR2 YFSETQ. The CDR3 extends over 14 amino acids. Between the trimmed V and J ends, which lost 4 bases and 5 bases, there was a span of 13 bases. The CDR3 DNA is TGCGCCAGCAGCCAGATCCCAGGCGACAATGAGCAGTTCTTC. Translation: CASSQIPGDNEQFF.

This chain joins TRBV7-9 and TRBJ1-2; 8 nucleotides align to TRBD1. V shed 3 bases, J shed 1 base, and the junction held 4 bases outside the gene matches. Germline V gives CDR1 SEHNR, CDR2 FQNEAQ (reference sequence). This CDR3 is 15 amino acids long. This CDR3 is CASSLRTGNNYGYTF. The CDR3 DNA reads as TGTGCCAGCAGCTTGCGGACAGGGAATAACTATGGCTACACCTTC.

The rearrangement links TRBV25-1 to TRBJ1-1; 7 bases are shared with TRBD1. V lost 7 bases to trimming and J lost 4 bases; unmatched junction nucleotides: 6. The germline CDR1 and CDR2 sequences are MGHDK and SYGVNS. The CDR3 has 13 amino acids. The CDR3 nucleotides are TGTGCCAGCACGCAGGGGGTAGGCACTGAAGCTTTCTTT. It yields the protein CASTQGVGTEAFF.

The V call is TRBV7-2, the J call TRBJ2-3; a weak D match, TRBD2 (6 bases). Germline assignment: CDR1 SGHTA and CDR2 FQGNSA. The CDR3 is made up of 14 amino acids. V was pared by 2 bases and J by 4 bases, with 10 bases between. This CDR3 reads CASSLYSGADTQYF. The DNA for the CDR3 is TGTGCCAGCAGCTTATATTCGGGGGCAGATACGCAGTATTTT.

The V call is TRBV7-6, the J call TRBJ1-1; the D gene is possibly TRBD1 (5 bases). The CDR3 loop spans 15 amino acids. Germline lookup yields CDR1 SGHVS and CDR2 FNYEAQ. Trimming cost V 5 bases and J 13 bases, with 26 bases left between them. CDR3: CASSPIPDRGAKVFF. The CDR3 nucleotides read TGTGCCAGCAGCCCGATACCGGACCGTGGGGCGAAGGTTTTCTTT.

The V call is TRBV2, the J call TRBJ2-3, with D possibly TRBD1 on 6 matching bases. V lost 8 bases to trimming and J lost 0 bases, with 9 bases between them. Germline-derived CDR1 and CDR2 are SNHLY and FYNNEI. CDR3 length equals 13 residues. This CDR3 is CASQGPSTDTQYF. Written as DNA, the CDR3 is TGTGCCAGCCAGGGGCCAAGCACAGATACGCAGTATTTT.

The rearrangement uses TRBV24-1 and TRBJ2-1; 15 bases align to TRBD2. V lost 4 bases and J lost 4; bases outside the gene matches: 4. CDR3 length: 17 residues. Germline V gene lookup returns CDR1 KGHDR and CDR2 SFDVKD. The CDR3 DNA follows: TGTGCCACCAGTGAGAGGACTAGCGGGGGGGTTTACAATGAGCAGTTCTTC. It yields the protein CATSERTSGGVYNEQFF.

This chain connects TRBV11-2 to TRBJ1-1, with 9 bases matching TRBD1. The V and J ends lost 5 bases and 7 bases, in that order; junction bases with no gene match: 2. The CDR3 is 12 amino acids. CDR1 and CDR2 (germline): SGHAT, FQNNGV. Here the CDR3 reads CASSGTGFEAFF. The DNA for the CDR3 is TGTGCCAGCAGCGGGACAGGGTTTGAAGCTTTCTTT.

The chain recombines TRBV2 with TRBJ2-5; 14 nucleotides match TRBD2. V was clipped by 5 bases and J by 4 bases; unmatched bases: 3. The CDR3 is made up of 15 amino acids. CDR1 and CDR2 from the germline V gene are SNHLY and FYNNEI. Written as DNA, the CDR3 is TGTGCCAGCAGTCCGGGACTAGCGGGGGTAGAGACCCAGTACTTC. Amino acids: CASSPGLAGVETQYF.

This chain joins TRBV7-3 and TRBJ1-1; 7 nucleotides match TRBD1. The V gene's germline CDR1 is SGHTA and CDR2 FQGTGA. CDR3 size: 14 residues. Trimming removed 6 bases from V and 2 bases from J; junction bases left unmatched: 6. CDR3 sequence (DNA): TGTGCCAGCAGACCCGGACAGGTTAACACTGAAGCTTTCTTT. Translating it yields CASRPGQVNTEAFF.

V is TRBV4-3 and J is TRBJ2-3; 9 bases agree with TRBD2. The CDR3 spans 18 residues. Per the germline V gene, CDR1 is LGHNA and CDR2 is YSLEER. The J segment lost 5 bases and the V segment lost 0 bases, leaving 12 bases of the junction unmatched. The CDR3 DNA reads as TGCGCCAGCAGCCAAGATGGGATCAGCGGGGGGCGAGGAGATACGCAGTATTTT. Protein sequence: CASSQDGISGGRGDTQYF.

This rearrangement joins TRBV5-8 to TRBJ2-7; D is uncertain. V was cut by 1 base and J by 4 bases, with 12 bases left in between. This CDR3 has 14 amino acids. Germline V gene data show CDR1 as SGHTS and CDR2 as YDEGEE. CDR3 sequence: CASSLITNWYEQYF. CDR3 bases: TGTGCCAGCAGCTTGATAACAAATTGGTACGAGCAGTACTTC.

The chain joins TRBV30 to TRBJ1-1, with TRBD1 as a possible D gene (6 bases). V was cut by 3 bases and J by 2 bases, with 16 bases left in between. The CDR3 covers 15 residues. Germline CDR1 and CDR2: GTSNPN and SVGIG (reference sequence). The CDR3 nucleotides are TGTGCCTGGAGGACAGGCTTTATTCCCAACACTGAAGCTTTCTTT. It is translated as CAWRTGFIPNTEAFF.

DNA for the CDR3: TGCGCCAGCAGGGATCCGGGGGGGGCTAATGAAAAACTGTTTTTT. Translating gives CASRDPGGANEKLFF. This chain joins TRBV10-2 and TRBJ1-4; weak D call: TRBD1 (5 bases). The germline CDR1 and CDR2 sequences are WSHSY and SAAADI. The CDR3 runs 15 residues. Trimming took off 6 bases at V and 3 bases at J, with 14 bases between the two ends.

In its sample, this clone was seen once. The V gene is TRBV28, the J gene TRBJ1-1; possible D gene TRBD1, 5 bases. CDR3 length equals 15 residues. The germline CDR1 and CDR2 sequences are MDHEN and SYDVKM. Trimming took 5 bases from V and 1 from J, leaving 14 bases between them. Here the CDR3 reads CASSPRGSRNTEAFF. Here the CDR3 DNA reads TGTGCCAGCAGTCCGCGGGGGTCAAGGAACACTGAAGCTTTCTTT.

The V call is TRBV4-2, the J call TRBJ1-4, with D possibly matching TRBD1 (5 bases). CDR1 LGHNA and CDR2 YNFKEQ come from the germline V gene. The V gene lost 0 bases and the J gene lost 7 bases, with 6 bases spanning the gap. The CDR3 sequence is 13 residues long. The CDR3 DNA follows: TGTGCCAGCAGCCAAGACCAGGGTGAAAAACTGTTTTTT. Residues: CASSQDQGEKLFF.

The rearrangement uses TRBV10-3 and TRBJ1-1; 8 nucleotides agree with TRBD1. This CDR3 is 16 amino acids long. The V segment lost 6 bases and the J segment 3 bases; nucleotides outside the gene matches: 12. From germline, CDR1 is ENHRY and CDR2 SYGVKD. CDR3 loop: CAISLTRGPDYTEAFF. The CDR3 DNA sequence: TGTGCCATCAGCCTGACCAGGGGGCCTGACTACACTGAAGCTTTCTTT.

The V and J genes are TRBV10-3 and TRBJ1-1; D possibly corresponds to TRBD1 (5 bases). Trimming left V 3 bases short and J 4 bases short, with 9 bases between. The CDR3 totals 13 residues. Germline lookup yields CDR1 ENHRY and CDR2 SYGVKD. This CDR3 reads CAISDRDVTEAFF. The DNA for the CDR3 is TGTGCCATCAGTGACAGGGATGTCACTGAAGCTTTCTTT.

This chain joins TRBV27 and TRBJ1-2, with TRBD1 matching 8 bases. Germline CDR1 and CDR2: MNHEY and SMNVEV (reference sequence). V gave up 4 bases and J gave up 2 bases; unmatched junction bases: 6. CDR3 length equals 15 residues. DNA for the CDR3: TGTGCCAGCAGTTCGCAGGGACAGGTGAACTATGGCTACACCTTC. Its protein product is CASSSQGQVNYGYTF.

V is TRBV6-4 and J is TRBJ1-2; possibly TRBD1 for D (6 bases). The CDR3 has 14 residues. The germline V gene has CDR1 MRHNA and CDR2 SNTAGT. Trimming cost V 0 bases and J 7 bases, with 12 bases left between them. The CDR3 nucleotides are TGTGCCAGCAGTGACTCAGGGCAGGGGAGTGGCTACACCTTC. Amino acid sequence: CASSDSGQGSGYTF.

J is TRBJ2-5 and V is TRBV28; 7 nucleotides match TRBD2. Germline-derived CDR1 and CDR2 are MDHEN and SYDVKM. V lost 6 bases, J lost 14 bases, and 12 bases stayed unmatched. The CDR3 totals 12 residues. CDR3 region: CASSRGDLSRYF. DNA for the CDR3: TGTGCCAGCAGCCGGGGGGACTTGTCGAGATACTTC.

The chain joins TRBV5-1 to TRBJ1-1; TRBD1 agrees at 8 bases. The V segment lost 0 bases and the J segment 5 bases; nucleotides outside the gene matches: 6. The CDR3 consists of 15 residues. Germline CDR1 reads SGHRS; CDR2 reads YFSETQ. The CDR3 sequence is CASSLETGGYTEAFF. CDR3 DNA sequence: TGCGCCAGCAGCTTGGAAACAGGGGGTTATACTGAAGCTTTCTTT.